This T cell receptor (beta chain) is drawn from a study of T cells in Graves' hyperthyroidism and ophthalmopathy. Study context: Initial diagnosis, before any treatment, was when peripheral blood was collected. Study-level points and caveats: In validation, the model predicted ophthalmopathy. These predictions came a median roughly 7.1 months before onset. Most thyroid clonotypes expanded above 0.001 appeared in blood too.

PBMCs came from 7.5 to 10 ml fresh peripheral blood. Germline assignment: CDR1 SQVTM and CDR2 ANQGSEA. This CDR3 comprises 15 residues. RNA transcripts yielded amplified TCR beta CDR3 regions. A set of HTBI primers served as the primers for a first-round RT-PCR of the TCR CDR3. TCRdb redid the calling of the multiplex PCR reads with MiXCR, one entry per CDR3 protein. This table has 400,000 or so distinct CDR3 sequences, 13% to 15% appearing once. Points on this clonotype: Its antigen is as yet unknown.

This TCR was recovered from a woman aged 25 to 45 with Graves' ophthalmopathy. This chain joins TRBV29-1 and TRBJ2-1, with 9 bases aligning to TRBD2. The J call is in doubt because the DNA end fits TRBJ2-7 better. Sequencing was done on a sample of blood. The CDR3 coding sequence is TGCAGCGTTGAACCTAGCGGGGTTTCCTACAGTGAGCAGTACTTC. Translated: CSVEPSGVSYSEQYF.